This TCR beta chain stems from a study of Graves' ophthalmopathy and Graves' hyperthyroidism. Notes on the study in general: Clonotypes were expanded in thyroid at above 0.001 frequency, and most also appeared in blood. Stable hyperthyroidism and ophthalmopathy were told apart by a 13-signature model, which achieved about 90% sensitivity and almost 82% specificity.

Regarding this clonotype: As yet, its antigen is unknown.

Only newly diagnosed hyperthyroidism patients aged 18 to 65, with under 2 months' duration, were enrolled. Orbital computed tomography and thyroid ultrasound, along with TRAb, serum thyroxine and clinical symptoms, underpinned diagnosis. Researchers took RNA transcripts and amplified TCR beta CDR3 regions from them. HTBI-primed RT-PCR formed the first round, and a multiplex PCR formed the second. Using its own MiXCR run on the multiplex PCR reads, TCRdb lists one record per CDR3 protein. The repertoire holds approximately 1.2 million distinct CDR3 sequences, roughly 35% seen once, with over 8.5% in the top ten. CDR1 is WSHSY, CDR2 SAAADI, per germline. CDR3 length: 14 residues. The V and J ends lost 2 bases and 4 bases respectively, with 11 bases between them.

J is TRBJ1-1 and V is TRBV10-2; no firm D call. The TCR originated in an adult man with Graves' hyperthyroidism. The sequencing input was peripheral blood or thyroid tissue (not recorded which). The chain's CDR3 is CASSEDGMGTEAFF. The CDR3 DNA reads as TGCGCCAGCAGTGAGGACGGTATGGGCACTGAAGCTTTCTTT.